In this sample, the clone carrying this T cell receptor beta chain turned up a few times. The antigen remains undetermined. Of the isolated RNA, all was reverse transcribed, and so the sequenced material was expressed TCRB transcripts. The assay was immunoSEQ multiplex PCR, and TCRdb's table has in-frame clones only and misses some. The sample lists roughly 700,000 clones, 13% occurring once. The data originate from a study of beta chain features in type 1 diabetes. In the study overall: Sorted cells examined across all samples numbered approximately 100 million.

The CDR3 spans 17 residues. V lost 1 base and J 9 bases, leaving 19 bases between the germline ends. Germline V CDR1 and CDR2: SGHTA, FQGNSA. Points from the study as a whole: Healthy donors had naive, central memory and Treg TCRB repertoires that appeared less similar than those seen among patients. When VDJ junctions were examined, type 1 diabetes patients showed fewer insertions and more deletions. Significant though moderate, a shortening of TCRB CDR3s appeared in all four CD4+ subsets of Type 1 diabetes patients.

The chain recombines TRBV7-2 with TRBJ1-6; D is uncertain. What was sequenced was naive CD4+ T cells from blood. This TCR was recovered from a man younger than 30 with type 1 diabetes. Written as DNA, the CDR3 is TGTGCCAGCAGCTTAGATAGGCCAGGTCCTACGGGTTCACCCCTCCACTTT. Amino acid sequence: CASSLDRPGPTGSPLHF.